Here is one T cell receptor beta chain with its context. As yet, its antigen is unknown. This entry comes from a study of cytomegalovirus exposure and HLA in healthy donors. PCR was performed using 60 Vbeta and 13 Jbeta primers. Using immunoSEQ multiplex PCR, the repertoire was profiled, and TCRdb retains in-frame clones only, with some absent. The sample includes roughly 97,000 clones, around a tenth of them seen just once. Germline lookup yields CDR1 MGHRA and CDR2 YSYEKL. V was clipped by 4 bases and J by 5 bases; unmatched bases: 8. The CDR3 sequence is 15 residues long. Whole-study findings and limits: Within a later analysis, the majority of CMV-associated TCR beta chains appeared HLA-restricted.

The material sequenced was PBMCs. The chain carries TRBV4-1 and TRBJ1-2; 9 nucleotides agree with TRBD1. The origin of this receptor is a man aged 50 to 60 in good health and CMV-seropositive. The chain's CDR3 is CASSPPPQGAYGYTF. CDR3 coding DNA: TGCGCCAGCAGCCCCCCTCCACAGGGGGCGTATGGCTACACCTTC.